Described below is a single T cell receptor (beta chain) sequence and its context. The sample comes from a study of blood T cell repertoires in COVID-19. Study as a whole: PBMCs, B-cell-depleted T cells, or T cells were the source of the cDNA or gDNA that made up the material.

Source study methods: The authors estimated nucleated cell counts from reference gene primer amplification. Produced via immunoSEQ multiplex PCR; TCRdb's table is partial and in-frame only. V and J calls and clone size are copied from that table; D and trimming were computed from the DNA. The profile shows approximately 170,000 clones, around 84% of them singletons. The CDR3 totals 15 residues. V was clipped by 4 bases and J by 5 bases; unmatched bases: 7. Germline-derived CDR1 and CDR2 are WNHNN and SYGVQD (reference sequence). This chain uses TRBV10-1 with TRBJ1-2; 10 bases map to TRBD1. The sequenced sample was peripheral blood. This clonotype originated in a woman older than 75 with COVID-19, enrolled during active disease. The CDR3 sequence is CASSGWGQGPYGYTF. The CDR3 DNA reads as TGCGCCAGCAGTGGGTGGGGACAGGGGCCATATGGCTACACCTTC.